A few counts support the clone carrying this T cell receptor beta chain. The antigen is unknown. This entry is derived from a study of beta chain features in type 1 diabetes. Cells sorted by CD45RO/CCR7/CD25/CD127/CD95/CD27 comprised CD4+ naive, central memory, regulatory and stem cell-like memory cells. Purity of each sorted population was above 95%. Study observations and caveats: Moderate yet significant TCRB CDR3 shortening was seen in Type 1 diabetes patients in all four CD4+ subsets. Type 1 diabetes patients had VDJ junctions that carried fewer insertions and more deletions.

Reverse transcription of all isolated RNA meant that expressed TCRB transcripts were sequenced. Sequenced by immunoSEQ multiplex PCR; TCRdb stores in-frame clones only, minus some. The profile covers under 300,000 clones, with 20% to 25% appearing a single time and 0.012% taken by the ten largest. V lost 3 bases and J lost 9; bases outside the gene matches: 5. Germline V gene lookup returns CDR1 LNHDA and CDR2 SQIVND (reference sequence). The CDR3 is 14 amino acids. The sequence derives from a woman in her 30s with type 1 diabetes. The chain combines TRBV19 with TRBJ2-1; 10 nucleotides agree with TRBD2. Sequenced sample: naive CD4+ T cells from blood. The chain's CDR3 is CASSMPSGRGEQFF. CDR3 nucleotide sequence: TGTGCCAGTAGTATGCCTAGCGGGAGAGGTGAGCAGTTCTTC.